Each of the 4 T cell receptor beta chains below was sequenced from the same sample in a study of control samples from healthy donors and cancer patients. The assay was immunoSEQ multiplex PCR, and TCRdb's table has in-frame clones only and misses some. Here the sample spans approximately 180,000 clones, around 90% being singletons. The source material was blood. All receptors come from a woman aged 40 to 55 in good health.

The chain joins TRBV27 to TRBJ1-3; the D is unclear. V shed 3 bases and J shed 4 bases, with 16 bases lying between them. Germline values: CDR1 MNHEY, CDR2 SMNVEV (reference sequence). This CDR3 spans 16 amino acids. Here the CDR3 DNA reads TGTGCCAGCAGTTTGGGCAGGCCCGAGGCCGGAAACACCATATATTTT. Translating it yields CASSLGRPEAGNTIYF.

V gene TRBV11-3 combines with J gene TRBJ1-4, with D uncertain. V was cut by 4 bases and J by 0 bases, with 9 bases left in between. This CDR3 comprises 15 residues. CDR1 is SGHNT and CDR2 is YENEEA in the germline V gene. DNA of the CDR3: TGTGCCAGCAGCTCAGAAAGGACAACTAATGAAAAACTGTTTTTT. Translating gives CASSSERTTNEKLFF.

V is TRBV7-2 and J is TRBJ2-2; D gene unclear. Trimming took off 2 bases at V and 5 bases at J, with 9 bases between the two ends. Germline V gives CDR1 SGHTA, CDR2 FQGNSA. CDR3 length: 14 residues. The CDR3 loop reads CASSLSLWTGELFF. The CDR3 DNA is TGTGCCAGCAGCTTATCCCTCTGGACCGGGGAGCTGTTTTTT. Drawing the rest from reference TRBV7-2 and TRBJ2-2, the complete variable domain is GAGVSQSPSNKVTEKGKDVELRCDPISGHTALYWYRQSLGQGLEFLIYFQGNSAPDKSGLPSDRFSAERTGGSVSTLTIQRTQQEDSAVYLCASSLSLWTGELFFGEGSRLTVL.

V and J are TRBV11-3 and TRBJ2-5; TRBD2 aligns across 16 bases. V dropped 5 bases and J dropped 5; count of bases not matched to a gene: 5. This CDR3 contains 16 residues. Germline V gives CDR1 SGHNT, CDR2 YENEEA. Written as DNA, the CDR3 is TGTGCCAGCAGCCCGCGGGGACTAGCGGGGGGGGAGACCCAGTACTTC. Translated: CASSPRGLAGGETQYF. Full variable domain (outside the CDR3, taken from reference TRBV11-3 and TRBJ2-5): EAGVVQSPRYKIIEKKQPVAFWCNPISGHNTLYWYLQNLGQGPELLIRYENEEAVDDSQLPKDRFSAERLKGVDSTLKIQPAELGDSAVYLCASSPRGLAGGETQYFGPGTRLLVL.